These 11 T cell receptor beta chains were sequenced from one sample in a study of shared clonotypes between healthy human individuals. Here immunoSEQ multiplex PCR was the method, and the copy in TCRdb shows in-frame clones only, minus some. The data contain some 1.1 million clones, approximately 80% of them seen just once; the ten biggest clones take up 0.7% to 0.95%. Sequenced: memory CD4+ T cells from PBMCs. Noted subset: CD45RA-negative fraction. The source of these receptors is a man aged 18-30 years in good health. Some clones in this sample may be carry-over from other donors' samples.

This sequence joins TRBV5-1 and TRBJ1-1, with 7 bases fitting TRBD1. CDR1 is SGHRS, CDR2 YFSETQ, per germline. This CDR3 is 14 amino acids long. V was clipped by 1 base and J by 3 bases; unmatched bases: 3. The CDR3 sequence is CASSLLTGDTEAFF. The CDR3 DNA sequence: TGCGCCAGCAGCTTGCTAACAGGGGACACTGAAGCTTTCTTT.

The V call is TRBV4-2, the J call TRBJ2-1; D unclear. CDR1 is LGHNA and CDR2 is YNFKEQ in the germline V gene. The CDR3 runs to 14 residues. Trimming removed 5 bases from V and 7 bases from J, with 15 bases in between. The CDR3 DNA reads TGTGCCAGCAGCGCCACCATCCCCTCAAATGAGCAGTTCTTC. It specifies CASSATIPSNEQFF.

The CDR3 here is CASSLVPGNNQPQHF. CDR3 bases: TGCGCCAGCAGCTTGGTACCAGGGAACAATCAGCCCCAGCATTTT. This rearrangement joins TRBV5-1 to TRBJ1-5; tentative D call: TRBD1 (5 bases). The V end lost 0 bases, the J end lost 3 bases, and 10 bases lay between the germline ends. Germline values: CDR1 SGHRS, CDR2 YFSETQ. The CDR3 sequence is 15 residues long.

The V and J genes are TRBV7-9 and TRBJ1-4, with 7 bases fitting TRBD1. This CDR3 spans 16 amino acids. Germline trimming cut 5 bases from V and 6 bases from J; bases unmatched to any gene: 12. Looked up from germline, CDR1 is SEHNR and CDR2 is FQNEAQ (reference sequence). The CDR3 DNA is TGTGCCAGCAGCCATAGTCGACAGGGCGCCCATGAAAAACTGTTTTTT. It yields the protein CASSHSRQGAHEKLFF. The full variable domain, in which reference TRBV7-9 and TRBJ1-4 provide the parts outside the CDR3, is DTGVSQNPRHKITKRGQNVTFRCDPISEHNRLYWYRQTLGQGPEFLTYFQNEAQLEKSRLLSDRFSAERPKGSFSTLEIQRTEQGDSAMYLCASSHSRQGAHEKLFFGSGTQLSVL.

This clone showed up just once. CDR3 sequence reads: CASSRAGVLGEQYF. The CDR3, as DNA: TGTGCCAGCAGCCGAGCAGGGGTTTTGGGCGAGCAGTACTTC. The genes are TRBV28 and TRBJ2-7; perhaps TRBD1 as D (6 bases). This CDR3 comprises 14 residues. With 6 bases removed from V and 6 bases from J, the gap between germline ends came to 18 bases. Looked up from germline, CDR1 is MDHEN and CDR2 is SYDVKM.

Only a few counts were recorded for this clone. The chain employs TRBV4-1 and TRBJ1-2; D gene ambiguous. The CDR3 sequence is 12 residues long. The germline gives CDR1 MGHRA, CDR2 YSYEKL. Trimming left V 0 bases short and J 5 bases short, with 4 bases between. Here the CDR3 reads CASSQEGYGYTF. The CDR3 DNA reads TGCGCCAGCAGCCAAGAGGGGTATGGCTACACCTTC.

This chain joins TRBV10-3 and TRBJ2-7, with 7 bases lining up with TRBD1. CDR1 is ENHRY, CDR2 SYGVKD, per germline. The CDR3 is 12 residues long. CDR3 nucleotides: TGTGCAACTGAGACAGGGACGGGGGAGCAGTACTTC. This sequence encodes CATETGTGEQYF.

The genes are TRBV28 and TRBJ1-1; D not certain. CDR3 length: 12 amino acids. CDR1 MDHEN and CDR2 SYDVKM come from the germline V gene. V was clipped by 3 bases and J by 6 bases, with 8 bases between them. The CDR3 DNA follows: TGTGCCAGCAGTTTGAGGATGGCTGAAGCTTTCTTT. Translating it yields CASSLRMAEAFF.

The V call is TRBV5-8, the J call TRBJ1-3; no clear D gene. This CDR3 has 13 amino acids. Germline assignment: CDR1 SGHTS and CDR2 YDEGEE. Trimming took 3 bases from V and 4 from J, leaving 8 bases between them. CDR3 nucleotides: TGTGCCAGCAGCTCAGCTCAGGGAAACACCATATATTTT. Encoded protein: CASSSAQGNTIYF.

V is TRBV5-4 and J is TRBJ2-3; 14 bases align to TRBD2. Germline CDR1 SGHNT, CDR2 YYREEE (reference sequence). The CDR3 runs 16 residues. J lost 5 bases, V lost 4 bases, and 6 bases had no gene match. CDR3 residues: CASSRPGLAGEDTQYF. The CDR3, as DNA: TGTGCCAGCAGCCGACCGGGACTAGCGGGAGAAGATACGCAGTATTTT.

The chain recombines TRBV2 with TRBJ2-6; D perhaps matches TRBD1 (6 bases). V was shortened by 6 bases and J by 3 bases, with 9 bases between the two germline ends. The CDR3 contains 14 residues. Germline CDR1 and CDR2: SNHLY and FYNNEI. DNA for the CDR3: TGTGCCAGCAGACAGGGTATTGGGGCCAACGTCCTGACTTTC. Translated: CASRQGIGANVLTF.